This T cell receptor (beta chain) was retrieved from a study of cytomegalovirus exposure and HLA in healthy donors. Trimming removed 5 bases at V and 2 bases at J, with 11 bases between. The CDR3 sequence is 14 residues long. CDR1 and CDR2 (germline): MNHNS, SASEGT. The PCR used 60 Vbeta and 13 Jbeta primers. TCRdb's table, derived via immunoSEQ multiplex PCR, lists solely in-frame clones and lacks some. This sample has 150,000 to 200,000 clones, with about 80% found just once. Source material: PBMCs. The V and J genes are TRBV6-1 and TRBJ2-3; unclear D gene. This receptor was taken from a woman younger than 30 in good health and CMV-seropositive. Here the CDR3 reads CASSLAFTTDTQYF. The CDR3 DNA is TGTGCCAGCAGTCTCGCGTTTACCACAGATACGCAGTATTTT.